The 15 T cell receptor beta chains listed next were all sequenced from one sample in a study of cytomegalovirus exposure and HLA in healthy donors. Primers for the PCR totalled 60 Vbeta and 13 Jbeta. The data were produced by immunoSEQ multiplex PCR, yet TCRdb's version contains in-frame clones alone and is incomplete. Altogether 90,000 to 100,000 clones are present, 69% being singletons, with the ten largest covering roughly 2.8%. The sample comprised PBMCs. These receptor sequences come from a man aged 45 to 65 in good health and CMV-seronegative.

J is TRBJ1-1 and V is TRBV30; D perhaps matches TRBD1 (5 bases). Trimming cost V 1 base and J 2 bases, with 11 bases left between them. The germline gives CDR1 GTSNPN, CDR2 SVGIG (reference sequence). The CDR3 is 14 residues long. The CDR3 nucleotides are TGTGCCTGGAGTGGACAGCTTTATAACACTGAAGCTTTCTTT. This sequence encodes CAWSGQLYNTEAFF.

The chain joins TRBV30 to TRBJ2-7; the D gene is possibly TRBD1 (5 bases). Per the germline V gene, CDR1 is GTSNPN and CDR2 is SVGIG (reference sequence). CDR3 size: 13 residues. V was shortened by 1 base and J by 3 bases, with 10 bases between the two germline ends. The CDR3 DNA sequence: TGTGCCTGGAGTGAAGGGGTTGACTACGAGCAGTACTTC. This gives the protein CAWSEGVDYEQYF. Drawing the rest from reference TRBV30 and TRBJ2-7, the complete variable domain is SQTIHQWPATLVQPVGSPLSLECTVEGTSNPNLYWYRQAAGRGLQLLFYSVGIGQISSEVPQNLSASRPQDRQFILSSKKLLLSDSGFYLCAWSEGVDYEQYFGPGTRLTVT.

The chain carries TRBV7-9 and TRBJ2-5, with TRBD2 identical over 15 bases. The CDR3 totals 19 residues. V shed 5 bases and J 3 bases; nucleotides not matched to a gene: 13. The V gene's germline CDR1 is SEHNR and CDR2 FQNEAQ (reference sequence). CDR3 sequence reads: CASSTGLAGGRRDEETQYF. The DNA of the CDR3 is TGTGCCAGCAGCACGGGACTAGCGGGAGGCCGCAGGGATGAAGAGACCCAGTACTTC.

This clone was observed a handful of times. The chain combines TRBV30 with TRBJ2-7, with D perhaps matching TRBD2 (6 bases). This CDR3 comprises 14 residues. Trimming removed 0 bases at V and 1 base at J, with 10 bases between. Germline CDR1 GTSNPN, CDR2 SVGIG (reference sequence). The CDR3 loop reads CAWSVGGTSYEQYV. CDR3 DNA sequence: TGTGCCTGGAGTGTTGGGGGGACTTCCTACGAGCAGTACGTC.

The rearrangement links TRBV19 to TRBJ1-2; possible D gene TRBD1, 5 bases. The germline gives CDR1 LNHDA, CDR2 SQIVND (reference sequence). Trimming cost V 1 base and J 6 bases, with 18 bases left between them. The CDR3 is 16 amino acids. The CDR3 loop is CASSIVPGLAVDGYTF. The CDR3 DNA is TGTGCCAGTAGTATAGTCCCGGGACTAGCGGTAGATGGCTACACCTTC.

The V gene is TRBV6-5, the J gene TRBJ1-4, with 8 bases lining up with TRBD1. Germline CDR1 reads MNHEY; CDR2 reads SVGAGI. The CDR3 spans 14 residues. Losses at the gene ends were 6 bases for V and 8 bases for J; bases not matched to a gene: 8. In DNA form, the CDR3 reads TGTGCCAGCAGCCATACAGGGGGGATGGAAAAACTGTTTTTT. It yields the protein CASSHTGGMEKLFF.

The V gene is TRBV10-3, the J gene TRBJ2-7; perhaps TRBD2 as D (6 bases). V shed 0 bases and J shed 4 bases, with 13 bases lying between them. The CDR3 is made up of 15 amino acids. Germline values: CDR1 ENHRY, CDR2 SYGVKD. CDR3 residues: CAISESGGLRYEQYF. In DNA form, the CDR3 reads TGTGCCATCAGTGAGTCGGGGGGATTGAGGTACGAGCAGTACTTC.

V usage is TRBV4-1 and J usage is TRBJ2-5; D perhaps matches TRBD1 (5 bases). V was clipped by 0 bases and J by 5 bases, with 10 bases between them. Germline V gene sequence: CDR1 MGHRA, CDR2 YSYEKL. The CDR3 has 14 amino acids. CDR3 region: CASSQDTGRETQYF. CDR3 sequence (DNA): TGCGCCAGCAGCCAAGACACAGGTCGGGAGACCCAGTACTTC.

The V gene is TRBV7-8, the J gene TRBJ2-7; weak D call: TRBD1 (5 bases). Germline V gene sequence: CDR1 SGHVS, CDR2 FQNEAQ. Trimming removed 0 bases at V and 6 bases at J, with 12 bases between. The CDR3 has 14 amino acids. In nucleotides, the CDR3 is TGTGCCAGCAGCTTAGCGGCAGGGATTTCCGAGCAGTACGTC. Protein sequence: CASSLAAGISEQYV.

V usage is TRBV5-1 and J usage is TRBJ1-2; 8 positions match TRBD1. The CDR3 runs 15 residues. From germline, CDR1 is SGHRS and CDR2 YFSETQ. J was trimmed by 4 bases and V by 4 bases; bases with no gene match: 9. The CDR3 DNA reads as TGCGCCAGCAGCCCGACAGGGGTTTCACCCTATGGCTACACCTTC. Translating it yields CASSPTGVSPYGYTF.

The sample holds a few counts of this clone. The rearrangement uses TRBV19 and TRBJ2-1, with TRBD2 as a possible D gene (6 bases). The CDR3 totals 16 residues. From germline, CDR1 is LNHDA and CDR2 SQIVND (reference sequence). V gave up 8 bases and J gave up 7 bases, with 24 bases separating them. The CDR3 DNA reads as TGTGCCAGTGACCCGGGGGTGGCTAGGTCTGCGAATGAGCAGTTCTTC. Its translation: CASDPGVARSANEQFF.

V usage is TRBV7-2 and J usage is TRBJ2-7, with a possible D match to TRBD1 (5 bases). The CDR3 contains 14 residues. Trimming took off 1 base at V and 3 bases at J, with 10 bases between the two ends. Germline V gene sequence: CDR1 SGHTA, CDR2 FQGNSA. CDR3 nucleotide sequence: TGTGCCAGCAGCTTAGGGGGCCAGGGCTACGAGCAGTACTTC. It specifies CASSLGGQGYEQYF.

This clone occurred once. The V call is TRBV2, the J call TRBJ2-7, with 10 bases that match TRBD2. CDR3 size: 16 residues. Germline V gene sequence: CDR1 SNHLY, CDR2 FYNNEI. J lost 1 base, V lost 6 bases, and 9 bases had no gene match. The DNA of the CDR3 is TGTGCCAGCAGGGCTACGCCGGGACTAGCGTCCTACGAGCAGTACGTC. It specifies CASRATPGLASYEQYV.

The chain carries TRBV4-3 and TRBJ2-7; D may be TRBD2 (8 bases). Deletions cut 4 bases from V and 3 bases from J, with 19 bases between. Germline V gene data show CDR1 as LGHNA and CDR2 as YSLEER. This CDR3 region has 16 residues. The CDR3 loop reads CASSPQGGRGDYEQYF. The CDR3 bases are TGCGCCAGCAGCCCCCAGGGGGGGCGGGGGGACTACGAGCAGTACTTC.

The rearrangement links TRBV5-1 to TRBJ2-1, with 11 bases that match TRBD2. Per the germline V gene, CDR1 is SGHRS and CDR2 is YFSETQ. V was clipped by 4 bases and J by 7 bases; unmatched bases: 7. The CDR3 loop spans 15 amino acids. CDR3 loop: CASSLTGTSGNEQFF. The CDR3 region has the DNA TGCGCCAGCAGCCTGACCGGGACTAGCGGTAATGAGCAGTTCTTC.